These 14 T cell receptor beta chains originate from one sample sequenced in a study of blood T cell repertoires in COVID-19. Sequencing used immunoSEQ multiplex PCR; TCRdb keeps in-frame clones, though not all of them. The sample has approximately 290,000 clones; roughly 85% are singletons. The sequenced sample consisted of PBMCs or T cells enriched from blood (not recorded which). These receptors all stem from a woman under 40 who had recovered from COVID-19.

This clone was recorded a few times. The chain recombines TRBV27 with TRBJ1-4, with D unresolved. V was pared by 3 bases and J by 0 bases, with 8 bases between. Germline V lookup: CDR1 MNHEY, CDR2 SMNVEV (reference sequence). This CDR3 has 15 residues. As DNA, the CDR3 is TGTGCCAGCAGTTTTAGAGGATCAACTAATGAAAAACTGTTTTTT. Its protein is CASSFRGSTNEKLFF.

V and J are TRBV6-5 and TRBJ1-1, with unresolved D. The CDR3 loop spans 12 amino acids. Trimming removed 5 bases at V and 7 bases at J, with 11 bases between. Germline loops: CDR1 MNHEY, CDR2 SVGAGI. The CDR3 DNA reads TGTGCCAGCAGTAAGTTGGGCGATGAAGCTTTCTTT. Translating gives CASSKLGDEAFF.

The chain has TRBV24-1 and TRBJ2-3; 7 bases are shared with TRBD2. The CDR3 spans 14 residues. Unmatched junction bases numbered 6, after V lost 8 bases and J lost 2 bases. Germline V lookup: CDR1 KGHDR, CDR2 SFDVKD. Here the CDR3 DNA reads TGTGCCACCACCTCCGGGACTATCACAGATACGCAGTATTTT. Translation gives CATTSGTITDTQYF.

In DNA, the CDR3 is TGTGCCAGCAGCCAGGCAGGGGAGCACCCGAACACTGAAGCTTTCTTT. Its protein is CASSQAGEHPNTEAFF. J is TRBJ1-1 and V is TRBV14, with a tentative D call TRBD1 (6 bases). The CDR3 runs to 16 residues. Trimming cost V 3 bases and J 1 base, with 15 bases left between them. Germline values: CDR1 SGHDN, CDR2 FVKESK.

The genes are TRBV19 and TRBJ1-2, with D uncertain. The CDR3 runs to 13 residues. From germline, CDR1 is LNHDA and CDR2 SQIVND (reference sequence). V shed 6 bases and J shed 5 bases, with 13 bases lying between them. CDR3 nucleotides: TGTGCCAGTAGGAGGACTGGGTCTTATGGCTACACCTTC. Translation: CASRRTGSYGYTF.

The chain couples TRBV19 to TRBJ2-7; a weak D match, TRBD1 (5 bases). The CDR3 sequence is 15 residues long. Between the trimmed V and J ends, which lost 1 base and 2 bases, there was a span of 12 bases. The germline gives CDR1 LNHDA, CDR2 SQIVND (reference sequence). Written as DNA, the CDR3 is TGTGCCAGTAGTATAGGTAGGGGTTGGACCTACGAGCAGTACTTC. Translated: CASSIGRGWTYEQYF.

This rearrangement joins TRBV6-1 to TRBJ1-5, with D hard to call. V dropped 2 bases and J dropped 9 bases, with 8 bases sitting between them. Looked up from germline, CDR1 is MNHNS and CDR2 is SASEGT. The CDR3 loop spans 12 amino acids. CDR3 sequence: CASSERRMPQHF. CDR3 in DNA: TGTGCCAGCAGTGAACGTCGTATGCCCCAGCATTTT.

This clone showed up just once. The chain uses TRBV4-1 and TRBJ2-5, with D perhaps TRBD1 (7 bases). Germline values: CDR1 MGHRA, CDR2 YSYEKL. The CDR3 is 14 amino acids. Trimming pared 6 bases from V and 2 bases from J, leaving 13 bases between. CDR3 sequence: CASRDAGQQETQYF. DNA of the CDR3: TGCGCCAGCAGGGATGCGGGACAGCAAGAGACCCAGTACTTC.

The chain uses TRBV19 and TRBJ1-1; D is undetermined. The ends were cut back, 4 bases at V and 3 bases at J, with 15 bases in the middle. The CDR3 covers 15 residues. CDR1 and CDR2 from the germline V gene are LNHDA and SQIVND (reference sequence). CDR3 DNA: TGTGCCAGTAGTAAGGGCCGGGAGTTGGACACTGAAGCTTTCTTT. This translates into CASSKGRELDTEAFF.

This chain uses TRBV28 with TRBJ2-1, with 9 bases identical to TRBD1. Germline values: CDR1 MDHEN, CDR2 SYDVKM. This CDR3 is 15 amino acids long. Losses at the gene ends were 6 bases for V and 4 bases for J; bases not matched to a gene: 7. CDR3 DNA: TGTGCCAGCAGCCAAGGACAGGGGATGTACAATGAGCAGTTCTTC. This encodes CASSQGQGMYNEQFF.

The CDR3 DNA reads as TGCGCCAGCAGCTTGGTTGTTGCTGGTGCGATGAACACTGAAGCTTTCTTT. The encoded protein is CASSLVVAGAMNTEAFF. The V and J genes are TRBV5-1 and TRBJ1-1, with D unresolved. CDR3 size: 17 residues. V gave up 0 bases and J gave up 0 bases, with 15 bases separating them. Germline V CDR1 and CDR2: SGHRS, YFSETQ.

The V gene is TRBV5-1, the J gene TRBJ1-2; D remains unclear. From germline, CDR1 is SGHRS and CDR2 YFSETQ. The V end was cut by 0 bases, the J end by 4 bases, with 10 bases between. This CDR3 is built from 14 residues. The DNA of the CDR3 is TGCGCCAGCAGCTTGGGCGACATGATCTATGGCTACACCTTC. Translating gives CASSLGDMIYGYTF.

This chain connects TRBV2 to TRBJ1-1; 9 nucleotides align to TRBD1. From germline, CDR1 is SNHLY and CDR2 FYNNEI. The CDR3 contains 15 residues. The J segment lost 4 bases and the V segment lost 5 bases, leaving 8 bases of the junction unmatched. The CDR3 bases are TGTGCCAGCAGTCTTAACAGGGGGCGCGTCACTGAAGCTTTCTTT. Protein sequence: CASSLNRGRVTEAFF.

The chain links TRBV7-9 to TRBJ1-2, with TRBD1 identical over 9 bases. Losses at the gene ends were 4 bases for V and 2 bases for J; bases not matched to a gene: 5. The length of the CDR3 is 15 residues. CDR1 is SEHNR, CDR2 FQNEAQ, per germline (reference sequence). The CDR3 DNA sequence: TGTGCCAGCAGCTCACTACAGGGGGCAAACTATGGCTACACCTTC. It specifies CASSSLQGANYGYTF.